Shown below are 11 T cell receptor beta chains from a single sample sequenced in a study of CD8 T cells in ankylosing spondylitis. TCRdb used MiXCR to reprocess the 5' RACE reads, holding one entry per CDR3 protein. Of 150,000 to 200,000 distinct CDR3 sequences detected, roughly 20% appear once; the ten largest clones hold 3.5% to 5%. Material for sequencing was blood, either unsorted or a sorted T cell fraction (not recorded which). The receptors stem from a male donor between 10 and 30 years old with ankylosing spondylitis or in good health (not recorded which).

The chain employs TRBV5-1 and TRBJ1-1, with D hard to call. There are 13 residues in the CDR3. Germline V gene data show CDR1 as SGHRS and CDR2 as YFSETQ. The V end was cut by 0 bases, the J end by 2 bases, with 5 bases between. The CDR3 protein is CASSLVSNTEAFF. DNA of the CDR3: TGCGCCAGCAGCTTGGTATCCAACACTGAAGCTTTCTTT.

The V and J genes are TRBV7-6 and TRBJ2-3; tentative D call: TRBD2 (6 bases). CDR3 size: 16 residues. V was shortened by 3 bases and J by 0 bases, with 13 bases between the two germline ends. CDR1 and CDR2 (germline): SGHVS, FNYEAQ. The CDR3 nucleotides are TGTGCCAGCAGCTTCTCCCTAGCGAGTAGCACAGATACGCAGTATTTT. Its protein product is CASSFSLASSTDTQYF.

This clonotype came up many times. The rearrangement joins TRBV10-2 to TRBJ2-5; 7 bases agree with TRBD2. From germline, CDR1 is WSHSY and CDR2 SAAADI. This CDR3 has 12 residues. J was trimmed by 5 bases and V by 10 bases; bases with no gene match: 7. The CDR3 region is CATRAGFETQYF. The CDR3, as DNA: TGCGCCACTCGAGCGGGATTTGAGACCCAGTACTTC.

This clonotype was detected ten times or more. The chain employs TRBV10-3 and TRBJ2-3; TRBD2 agrees at 12 bases. The junction had 11 bases not matched to a gene; V was cut back by 4 bases and J by 0 bases. The germline V gene has CDR1 ENHRY and CDR2 SYGVKD. This CDR3 is 19 amino acids long. The CDR3 region is CAISGEAGLAGPSTDTQYF. As DNA, the CDR3 is TGTGCCATCAGTGGTGAGGCGGGACTAGCGGGCCCCAGCACAGATACGCAGTATTTT.

This clonotype was detected many times. The J gene is TRBJ2-5, the V gene TRBV6-5; the D gene is possibly TRBD2 (5 bases). The germline V gene encodes CDR1 MNHEY and CDR2 SVGAGI. The CDR3 has 14 residues. V lost 0 bases, J lost 1 base, and 6 bases lay in between. This CDR3 is CASSYSRAQETQYF. In DNA, the CDR3 is TGTGCCAGCAGTTACTCGCGGGCCCAAGAGACCCAGTACTTC.

The chain combines TRBV4-2 with TRBJ2-3; no firm D call. V lost 0 bases, J lost 3 bases, and 4 bases lay in between. CDR3 size: 13 residues. Germline assignment: CDR1 LGHNA and CDR2 YNFKEQ. The CDR3 loop reads CASSQEATDTQYF. CDR3 sequence (DNA): TGTGCCAGCAGCCAAGAGGCGACAGATACGCAGTATTTT.

At least ten counts were recorded for this clonotype. The chain has TRBV7-2 and TRBJ2-6; no definite D call. CDR1 and CDR2 (germline): SGHTA, FQGNSA. The CDR3 length is 15 residues. With 5 bases removed from V and 0 bases from J, the gap between germline ends came to 8 bases. The CDR3 DNA follows: TGTGCCAGCAGCCACAGATTCTCTGGGGCCAACGTCCTGACTTTC. The encoded protein is CASSHRFSGANVLTF.

In this sample, this clonotype turned up many times. The J gene is TRBJ1-2, the V gene TRBV15, with TRBD1 identical over 7 bases. Germline V CDR1 and CDR2: LNHNV, YYDKDF (reference sequence). The CDR3 has 16 amino acids. V was pared by 5 bases and J by 2 bases, with 11 bases of the junction left unmatched. The CDR3 nucleotides are TGTGCCACCAGCGCCCGGCAGGGGGTGGGGAACTATGGCTACACCTTC. This translates into CATSARQGVGNYGYTF. Using reference TRBV15 and TRBJ1-2 for the parts outside the CDR3, the full variable domain is DAMVIQNPRYQVTQFGKPVTLSCSQTLNHNVMYWYQQKSSQAPKLLFHYYDKDFNNEADTPDNFQSRRPNTSFCFLDIRSPGLGDTAMYLCATSARQGVGNYGYTFGSGTRLTVV.

This clonotype has at least ten counts. The chain has TRBV11-2 and TRBJ2-1; maybe TRBD2 (6 bases). V lost 0 bases and J lost 5, with 20 bases in between. Per the germline V gene, CDR1 is SGHAT and CDR2 is FQNNGV. The CDR3 runs 18 residues. CDR3 in DNA: TGTGCCAGCAGCTTAGATAGGGCTAGCGCGCGCCCCCACAATGAGCAGTTCTTC. The encoded protein is CASSLDRASARPHNEQFF.

In this sample, this clonotype turned up many times. In DNA, the CDR3 is TGTGCCAGCAGTGAACAGGTCCACGAGCAGTACTTC. Translation: CASSEQVHEQYF. The rearrangement joins TRBV2 to TRBJ2-7, with unresolved D. Germline V gene sequence: CDR1 SNHLY, CDR2 FYNNEI. V was pared by 2 bases and J by 5 bases, with 7 bases between. The CDR3 has 12 residues.

The J gene is TRBJ2-7, the V gene TRBV27; TRBD1 or TRBD2 may be the D gene (8 bases each). Trimming removed 6 bases at V and 1 base at J, with 19 bases between. CDR1 is MNHEY and CDR2 is SMNVEV in the germline V gene (reference sequence). The CDR3 spans 16 residues. CDR3 sequence: CASSLREGTGSYEQYF. In DNA, the CDR3 is TGTGCCAGCAGCCTTCGGGAGGGGACAGGATCCTACGAGCAGTACTTC.